The 11 T cell receptor beta chains presented below share a single source sample, sequenced in a study of blood T cell repertoires in COVID-19. The data were produced by immunoSEQ multiplex PCR, yet TCRdb's version contains in-frame clones alone and is incomplete. The sample shows roughly 100,000 clones, about 87% of them seen only once. Sequencing was done on a sample of peripheral blood. Receptors were obtained from a human donor in a cohort sampled during active or convalescent COVID-19.

The chain has TRBV14 and TRBJ1-5; possible D gene TRBD1, 6 bases. Trimming shortened V by 8 bases and J by 2 bases, and 10 bases separated the two germline ends. The length of the CDR3 is 13 residues. Germline-derived CDR1 and CDR2 are SGHDN and FVKESK. This CDR3 is CASSNRGNQPQHF. As DNA, the CDR3 is TGTGCCAGCTCTAACAGGGGCAATCAGCCCCAGCATTTT.

The chain uses TRBV7-3 and TRBJ2-1, with 10 nucleotides matching TRBD1. This CDR3 is 16 amino acids long. Germline lookup yields CDR1 SGHTA and CDR2 FQGTGA. The V and J ends lost 5 bases and 2 bases, in that order; junction bases with no gene match: 6. CDR3 nucleotides: TGTGCCAGCAGCAATATCGGGACAGGGGCCTACAATGAGCAGTTCTTC. Its translation: CASSNIGTGAYNEQFF.

The CDR3 sequence: CATSDWASGGAWDTQYF. CDR3 bases: TGTGCCACCAGTGATTGGGCTAGCGGGGGGGCTTGGGATACGCAGTATTTT. The chain combines TRBV24-1 with TRBJ2-3; 12 bases match TRBD2. V dropped 2 bases and J dropped 6; count of bases not matched to a gene: 8. The germline V gene has CDR1 KGHDR and CDR2 SFDVKD. This CDR3 has 17 amino acids.

V gene TRBV19 combines with J gene TRBJ2-4; 8 nucleotides align to TRBD1. Germline-derived CDR1 and CDR2 are LNHDA and SQIVND (reference sequence). The length of the CDR3 is 13 residues. V trimming: 6 bases; J trimming: 6 bases; junction bases outside the gene matches: 4. CDR3 nucleotides: TGTGCCAGTAGGGTCACAGGGGGAAACATTCAGTACTTC. The encoded protein is CASRVTGGNIQYF.

This clone is deemed medium-sized (0.01 to 0.1%). This chain connects TRBV19 to TRBJ1-1; no firm D call. CDR1 is LNHDA, CDR2 SQIVND, per germline (reference sequence). CDR3 size: 17 residues. Between the trimmed V and J ends, which lost 3 bases and 2 bases, there was a span of 19 bases. The CDR3 region has the DNA TGTGCCAGTAGTATTGGGGAGGGCCGTACCTCAAACACTGAAGCTTTCTTT. Protein sequence: CASSIGEGRTSNTEAFF. Supplemented by reference TRBV19 and TRBJ1-1, the full variable domain reads DGGITQSPKYLFRKEGQNVTLSCEQNLNHDAMYWYRQDPGQGLRLIYYSQIVNDFQKGDIAEGYSVSREKKESFPLTVTSAQKNPTAFYLCASSIGEGRTSNTEAFFGQGTRLTVV.

The CDR3 nucleotides are TGTGCCAGCAGCTTGGACTCTCTACTCCATGAGCAGTTCTTC. Translation: CASSLDSLLHEQFF. The V gene is TRBV5-4, the J gene TRBJ2-1; no firm D call. Germline loops: CDR1 SGHNT, CDR2 YYREEE (reference sequence). Trimming removed 0 bases at V and 8 bases at J, with 12 bases between. The CDR3 runs 14 residues. The whole variable domain, remainder taken from reference TRBV5-4 and TRBJ2-1, is ETGVTQSPTHLIKTRGQQVTLRCSSQSGHNTVSWYQQALGQGPQFIFQYYREEENGRGNFPPRFSGLQFPNYSSELNVNALELDDSALYLCASSLDSLLHEQFFGPGTRLTVL.

The chain carries TRBV3-1 (or the pseudogene TRBV3-2) and TRBJ2-7; no firm D call. The CDR3 consists of 12 residues. V shed 4 bases and J shed 1 base, with 5 bases lying between them. Germline V gives CDR1 LGHDT, CDR2 YNNKEL (reference sequence). The CDR3 bases are TGTGCCAGCAGCCCCGGTTCCTACGAGCAGTACTTC. It translates to CASSPGSYEQYF.

This clone has a single count. The chain has TRBV15 and TRBJ1-2; TRBD1 matches 10 bases. Germline loops: CDR1 LNHNV, CDR2 YYDKDF (reference sequence). This CDR3 region has 16 residues. J lost 4 bases, V lost 1 base, and 6 bases had no gene match. The CDR3 region has the DNA TGTGCCACCAGCAGAGCGACAGGGGGCGAGGTCTATGGCTACACCTTC. This sequence encodes CATSRATGGEVYGYTF.

This clone was seen a single time. The chain couples TRBV10-3 to TRBJ1-1, with D maybe TRBD1 (5 bases). The germline CDR1 and CDR2 sequences are ENHRY and SYGVKD. The CDR3 sequence is 14 residues long. V was pared by 5 bases and J by 2 bases, with 12 bases between. CDR3 loop: CAISRLTENTEAFF. CDR3 nucleotides: TGTGCCATCAGTCGACTGACAGAAAACACTGAAGCTTTCTTT.

This chain links TRBV11-3 with TRBJ1-3; possible D gene TRBD1, 5 bases. The CDR3 length is 15 residues. Germline CDR1 is SGHNT and CDR2 is YENEEA. V lost 2 bases to trimming and J lost 2 bases, with 10 bases between them. CDR3 coding DNA: TGTGCCAGCAGCTTACGAACAGGAACTGGAAACACCATATATTTT. Translation: CASSLRTGTGNTIYF.

This clone occurred a few times. J is TRBJ2-7 and V is TRBV6-1; TRBD1 matches at 9 bases. Germline V gene sequence: CDR1 MNHNS, CDR2 SASEGT. The CDR3 sequence is 15 residues long. Losses at the gene ends were 2 bases for V and 7 bases for J; bases not matched to a gene: 9. The CDR3: CASSERGQGFGEQYF. CDR3 nucleotides: TGTGCCAGCAGTGAAAGGGGACAGGGATTTGGAGAGCAGTACTTC.